This T cell receptor (beta chain) was captured in a study of cytomegalovirus exposure and HLA in healthy donors. Study observations and caveats: Reports showed the classifier diagnosing cytomegalovirus status with high specificity and sensitivity. Later findings reportedly placed an Asian-associated ancestry cluster below the roughly 730-donor mean for N-insertions. TCR beta sequences reportedly predicted the HLA-A and HLA-B alleles of most subjects accurately. V- and J-gene trimming of TCR beta was linked (in a later analysis) to a missense DCLRE1C variant.

Vbeta (60) and Jbeta (13) primers were used in the PCR. Only in-frame clones appear in the TCRdb table, and some are missing; sequencing was by immunoSEQ multiplex PCR. In the table there are more than 55,000 clones, roughly 74% of which are singletons. Per germline, CDR1 MRHNA and CDR2 SNTAGT. The CDR3 length is 13 residues. Trimming took 6 bases from V and 0 from J, leaving 8 bases between them. This clone showed up just a few times. What it binds is unknown. The TCR originated in a woman aged 55-70 years in good health and CMV-seropositive. What was sequenced was PBMCs. This chain connects TRBV6-4 to TRBJ1-1, with D maybe TRBD1 (5 bases). For the CDR3, the DNA is TGTGCCAGCAGAAAGACAGTGAACACTGAAGCTTTCTTT. Residues: CASRKTVNTEAFF.